A single T cell receptor (beta chain) is shown here with its context. Its antigen remains unidentified. Here immunoSEQ multiplex PCR was the method, and the copy in TCRdb shows in-frame clones only, minus some. The repertoire holds approximately 140,000 clones, around 90% seen once, with approximately 1.8% in the top ten. The data were obtained in a study of T cell responses to AZD1222 COVID-19 vaccine. Regarding the study as a whole: CD4 TCRs associated with vaccination spanned spike, dominating at 160-218 and 743-854. No repertoire was sampled before or during the peak T cell response, only after it. Reports indicate that nearly half of spike-specific TCRs are directed at unmutated variant regions.

V shed 0 bases and J 2 bases; nucleotides not matched to a gene: 9. This CDR3 has 18 residues. Per germline, CDR1 SGHTA and CDR2 FQGNSA. The V gene is TRBV7-2, the J gene TRBJ2-3; 9 bases are a match to TRBD2. This clonotype was sampled from an adult who received the AZD1222 COVID-19 vaccine. The source material was peripheral blood, sampled 28 days after the second AZD1222 dose. CDR3 protein: CASSLALVTSGNTDTQYF. CDR3 DNA: TGTGCCAGCAGCTTAGCCCTTGTGACTAGCGGTAACACAGATACGCAGTATTTT.